This T cell receptor (beta chain) was observed in a study of blood T cells in healthy people across ages. Notes on the study in general: Compared with aged donors, long-lived donors showed fewer expanded clones, suggesting selection.

Concerning this clonotype: What it binds is not known. Relative to the germline gene, one junction end is altered; a read error may explain this.

Sample-barcoded 5' priming and a J-beta primer mix drove a second PCR of 7 to 11 cycles. The template-switch adaptor, which had 12 random nucleotides, put a tag on each cDNA molecule. At least 2.5 million CDR3-containing paired-end reads were obtained per sample. One entry per CDR3 protein, called by TCRdb with MiXCR from the 5' RACE reads. The sample has about 900,000 distinct CDR3 sequences; roughly 60% are singletons. Material for sequencing was blood. This TCR came from a man aged 30 to 45 in good health.

CDR3 loop: CASSYSTGASSYNSPPHF. In DNA, the CDR3 is TGTGCCAGCAGTTACTCGACTGGCGCGAGCTCCTATAATTCACCCCCCCACTTT. The rearrangement uses TRBV6-2 or TRBV6-3 and TRBJ1-6; D uncertain. The CDR3 contains 18 residues. Germline CDR1 is MNHEY and CDR2 is SVGEGT.